This entry lists 10 T cell receptor beta chains sequenced from one sample in a study of Ad26.COV2.S vaccination and SARS-CoV-2 variants. Treatment: some 19 received Ad26.COV2.S at low or high dose, single or two shots; about 5 received placebo; per-sample allocation not given. It was on day 63 after the first vaccine or placebo injection that samples were taken. Method: immunoSEQ multiplex PCR; TCRdb's copy keeps in-frame clones and lacks some. Among roughly 320,000 clones, over 75% were seen once, and the ten largest hold around 3.6%. Sequencing used peripheral blood, obtained in a trial of Ad26.COV2.S vaccine versus placebo. The receptors derive from a person aged 18-65 years who received the Ad26.COV2.S COVID-19 vaccine or a placebo.

The chain recombines TRBV2 with TRBJ2-7; tentative D call: TRBD1 (6 bases). The germline CDR1 and CDR2 sequences are SNHLY and FYNNEI. The CDR3 runs to 13 residues. V was trimmed by 10 bases and J by 0 bases, leaving 13 bases between them. CDR3 sequence (DNA): TGTGCCACCCGGACAGATAGCTCCTACGAGCAGTACTTC. Its translation is CATRTDSSYEQYF. Full variable domain (missing parts from reference TRBV2 and TRBJ2-7): EPEVTQTPSHQVTQMGQEVILRCVPISNHLYFYWYRQILGQKVEFLVSFYNNEISEKSEIFDDQFSVERPDGSNFTLKIRSTKLEDSAMYFCATRTDSSYEQYFGPGTRLTVT.

This chain connects TRBV7-6 to TRBJ2-1; D is possibly TRBD2 (7 bases). The length of the CDR3 is 15 residues. The V gene's germline CDR1 is SGHVS and CDR2 FNYEAQ. V was pared by 4 bases and J by 6 bases, with 16 bases between. The CDR3 here is CASSSQWRGPNEQFF. The DNA for the CDR3 is TGTGCCAGCAGCTCACAATGGCGGGGGCCCAATGAGCAGTTCTTC.

The CDR3 nucleotides are TGTGCCAGCAGCTCAGGGGCTGATAGCAATCAGCCCCAGCATTTT. Protein: CASSSGADSNQPQHF. The V call is TRBV5-6, the J call TRBJ1-5; D might be TRBD1 (6 bases). Per germline, CDR1 SGHDT and CDR2 YYEEEE. Deletions cut 3 bases from V and 0 bases from J, with 10 bases between. The CDR3 covers 15 residues.

The rearrangement links TRBV7-9 to TRBJ2-7, with D tentatively TRBD1 (6 bases). Trimming cost V 4 bases and J 1 base, with 14 bases left between them. CDR1 SEHNR and CDR2 FQNEAQ come from the germline V gene (reference sequence). The CDR3 is 15 amino acids. CDR3 nucleotide sequence: TGTGCCAGCAGCTCCGTGAACAGGGCTTCCTACGAGCAGTACTTC. Translated: CASSSVNRASYEQYF.

This clone was seen just once. The V call is TRBV4-2, the J call TRBJ2-2, with a tentative D call TRBD2 (6 bases). Germline assignment: CDR1 LGHNA and CDR2 YNFKEQ. The CDR3 runs to 15 residues. Trimming took off 4 bases at V and 4 bases at J, with 13 bases between the two ends. The CDR3 DNA sequence: TGTGCCAGCAGCCCGGGGGACTCCGTCACCGGGGAGCTGTTTTTT. Amino acid sequence: CASSPGDSVTGELFF.

The chain has TRBV19 and TRBJ2-5; 7 nucleotides line up with TRBD1. The germline V gene encodes CDR1 LNHDA and CDR2 SQIVND (reference sequence). The trim removed 4 bases at V and 5 bases at J, leaving 4 bases unmatched. The CDR3 length is 13 residues. The CDR3 coding sequence is TGTGCCAGTAGTAAGACAGGGTACGAGACCCAGTACTTC. Protein sequence: CASSKTGYETQYF. The full variable domain, in which reference TRBV19 and TRBJ2-5 provide the parts outside the CDR3, is DGGITQSPKYLFRKEGQNVTLSCEQNLNHDAMYWYRQDPGQGLRLIYYSQIVNDFQKGDIAEGYSVSREKKESFPLTVTSAQKNPTAFYLCASSKTGYETQYFGPGTRLLVL.

This chain uses TRBV25-1 with TRBJ2-3; D remains unclear. Germline CDR1 is MGHDK and CDR2 is SYGVNS. V lost 6 bases and J lost 6, with 10 bases in between. The CDR3 has 12 residues. The DNA for the CDR3 is TGTGCCAGCAGCGATAGGTGGGATACGCAGTATTTT. Translated: CASSDRWDTQYF.

This clone has a single count. This rearrangement joins TRBV11-2 to TRBJ1-1; unclear D gene. Germline V lookup: CDR1 SGHAT, CDR2 FQNNGV. The CDR3 covers 14 residues. V was clipped by 3 bases and J by 4 bases, with 12 bases between them. The CDR3: CASSFADRSTEAFF. Written as DNA, the CDR3 is TGTGCCAGCAGCTTTGCCGATAGGAGCACTGAAGCTTTCTTT. Full variable domain (outside the CDR3, taken from reference TRBV11-2 and TRBJ1-1): EAGVAQSPRYKIIEKRQSVAFWCNPISGHATLYWYQQILGQGPKLLIQFQNNGVVDDSQLPKDRFSAERLKGVDSTLKIQPAKLEDSAVYLCASSFADRSTEAFFGQGTRLTVV.

This chain links TRBV6-2 or TRBV6-3 with TRBJ1-6; D ambiguous. The CDR3 is 15 residues long. Germline V gene data show CDR1 as MNHEY and CDR2 as SVGEGT. The V gene lost 4 bases and the J gene lost 7 bases, with 14 bases spanning the gap. The CDR3 region is CASSWSRPLNSPLHF. The CDR3 DNA is TGTGCCAGCAGTTGGTCGCGTCCCCTGAATTCACCCCTCCACTTT.

The V and J genes are TRBV2 and TRBJ1-4, with 8 nucleotides matching TRBD1. The V gene end was trimmed by 6 bases and the J gene end by 7 bases; junction bases not matched to a gene: 10. The CDR3 totals 15 residues. CDR1 is SNHLY, CDR2 FYNNEI, per germline. DNA of the CDR3: TGTGCCAGCAGCCAGGGGGCCCAGGGAGGTGAAAAACTGTTTTTT. Amino acid sequence: CASSQGAQGGEKLFF. Combining the CDR3 with reference TRBV2 and TRBJ1-4 gives the whole variable domain EPEVTQTPSHQVTQMGQEVILRCVPISNHLYFYWYRQILGQKVEFLVSFYNNEISEKSEIFDDQFSVERPDGSNFTLKIRSTKLEDSAMYFCASSQGAQGGEKLFFGSGTQLSVL.